Listed below are T cell receptor beta chains from one sample, sequenced in a study of T cell responses to AZD1222 COVID-19 vaccine. Using immunoSEQ multiplex PCR, the repertoire was profiled, and TCRdb retains in-frame clones only, with some absent. The sample has approximately 100,000 clones, around nine tenths seen once. Sequencing was performed on peripheral blood, taken on day 0 of AZD1222 vaccination. These receptors all come from an adult in good health. CDR3s include the opening cysteine and the closing phenylalanine or tryptophan. D genes are given only for firm matches. Only some rows state a clone size, as once, few, many or a class for expanded clones.

V: TRBV6-6; size: .; D: .; J: TRBJ1-4; CDR3: CASRGAASEKLFF; DNA: TGTGCCAGCAGGGGGGCAGCTAGTGAAAAACTGTTTTTT
V: TRBV9; size: .; D: .; J: TRBJ1-5; CDR3: CASSVARDNQPQHF; DNA: TGTGCCAGCAGCGTAGCGAGAGACAATCAGCCCCAGCATTTT
V: TRBV6-1; size: .; D: .; J: TRBJ1-5; CDR3: CASRHRDGRAWPQHF; DNA: TGTGCCAGCAGACACCGGGACGGCCGAGCTTGGCCCCAGCATTTT
V: TRBV30; size: .; D: .; J: TRBJ1-6; CDR3: CASTADNSPLHF; DNA: TGTGCCTCGACAGCGGATAATTCACCCCTCCACTTT
V: TRBV5-1; size: few; D: .; J: TRBJ1-3; CDR3: CASSLDGASGNTIYF; DNA: TGCGCCAGCAGCTTGGATGGGGCCTCTGGAAACACCATATATTTT
V: TRBV2; size: .; D: .; J: TRBJ1-3; CDR3: CASSDNSGNTIYF; DNA: TGTGCCAGCTCAGACAACTCTGGAAACACCATATATTTT
V: TRBV18; size: .; D: .; J: TRBJ1-3; CDR3: CASSQGTGSSGNTIYF; DNA: TGTGCCAGCTCACAAGGGACGGGGAGCTCTGGAAACACCATATATTTT
V: TRBV5-8; size: .; D: .; J: TRBJ1-4; CDR3: CASSLSGTNEKLFF; DNA: TGTGCCAGCAGCTTAAGCGGAACTAATGAAAAACTGTTTTTT
V: TRBV5-1; size: once; D: TRBD1; J: TRBJ1-2; CDR3: CASSGRGHYGYTF; DNA: TGCGCCAGCAGTGGAAGGGGGCACTATGGCTACACCTTC
V: TRBV5-8; size: .; D: TRBD1; J: TRBJ1-4; CDR3: CASSLGPRQGATTNEKLFF; DNA: TGTGCCAGCAGCTTGGGGCCCCGACAGGGGGCCACAACTAATGAAAAACTGTTTTTT
V: TRBV6-5; size: .; D: TRBD1; J: TRBJ1-3; CDR3: CASSRQGSIGNTIYF; DNA: TGTGCCAGCAGCCGACAGGGGTCAATTGGAAACACCATATATTTT
V: TRBV7-2; size: few; D: .; J: TRBJ2-3; CDR3: CASSPFTDTQYF; DNA: TGTGCCAGCAGCCCTTTCACAGATACGCAGTATTTT
V: TRBV27; size: .; D: TRBD2; J: TRBJ2-5; CDR3: CASSLISSGETQYF; DNA: TGTGCCAGCAGTTTGATATCTAGCGGAGAGACCCAGTACTTC
V: TRBV29-1; size: .; D: TRBD1; J: TRBJ2-7; CDR3: CSVSGQGYEQYF; DNA: TGCAGCGTTAGCGGACAGGGATACGAGCAGTACTTC
V: TRBV2; size: .; D: .; J: TRBJ2-1; CDR3: CASSGLLYNEQFF; DNA: TGTGCCAGCAGTGGACTGTTATACAATGAGCAGTTCTTC
V: TRBV7-9; size: .; D: .; J: TRBJ1-1; CDR3: CASSLGASNGPNTEAFF; DNA: TGTGCCAGCAGCTTAGGCGCCTCAAACGGGCCTAACACTGAAGCTTTCTTT
V: TRBV19; size: few; D: .; J: TRBJ2-1; CDR3: CASTATDYSYNEQFF; DNA: TGTGCCAGTACCGCGACGGACTACTCCTACAATGAGCAGTTCTTC
V: TRBV11-3; size: .; D: .; J: TRBJ1-4; CDR3: CASSLWASPNEKLFF; DNA: TGTGCCAGCAGCTTATGGGCGTCCCCTAATGAAAAACTGTTTTTT
V: TRBV12-1; size: .; D: .; J: TRBJ2-1; CDR3: CASSPEGQNEQFF; DNA: TGTGCCAGCAGCCCGGAGGGGCAAAATGAGCAGTTCTTC
V: TRBV6-5; size: many; D: .; J: TRBJ2-2; CDR3: CASSYSIQRSGELFF; DNA: TGTGCCAGCAGTTACTCCATACAACGATCCGGGGAGCTGTTTTTT
V: TRBV5-4; size: .; D: TRBD1; J: TRBJ2-2; CDR3: CASSDWDSTNTGELFF; DNA: TGTGCCAGCAGCGACTGGGACAGTACGAACACCGGGGAGCTGTTTTTT
V: TRBV18; size: .; D: TRBD1; J: TRBJ1-2; CDR3: CASSPFPAGGEGYGYTF; DNA: TGTGCCAGCTCACCCTTCCCGGCAGGGGGTGAGGGCTATGGCTACACCTTC
V: TRBV19; size: .; D: .; J: TRBJ2-7; CDR3: CAGIMDYEQYF; DNA: TGTGCCGGAATTATGGACTACGAGCAGTACTTC